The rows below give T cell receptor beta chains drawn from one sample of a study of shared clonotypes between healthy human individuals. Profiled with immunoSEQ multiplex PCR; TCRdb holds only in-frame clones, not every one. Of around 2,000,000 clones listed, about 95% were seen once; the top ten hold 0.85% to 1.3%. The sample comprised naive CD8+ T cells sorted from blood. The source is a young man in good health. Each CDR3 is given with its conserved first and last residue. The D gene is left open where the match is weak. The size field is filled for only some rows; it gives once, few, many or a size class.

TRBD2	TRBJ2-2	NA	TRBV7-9	CASSSLAGGPSGELFF	TGTGCCAGCAGCTCCCTAGCGGGGGGGCCTAGCGGGGAGCTGTTTTTT
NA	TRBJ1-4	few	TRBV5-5	CASSLKGAGNEKLFF	TGTGCCAGCAGCCTGAAGGGTGCGGGTAATGAAAAACTGTTTTTT
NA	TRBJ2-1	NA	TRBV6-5	CASRNLRDNEQFF	TGTGCCAGCAGAAACCTGAGGGACAATGAGCAGTTCTTC
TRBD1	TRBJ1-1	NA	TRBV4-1	CASSQGGQGAIGTEAFF	TGCGCCAGCAGCCAAGGCGGACAGGGGGCGATCGGCACTGAAGCTTTCTTT
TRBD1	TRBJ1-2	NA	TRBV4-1	CASSQVPGTGDGYTF	TGCGCCAGCAGCCAGGTCCCAGGGACAGGGGATGGCTACACCTTC
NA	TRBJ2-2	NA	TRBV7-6	CASSPRDRAGELFF	TGTGCCAGCTCCCCCCGGGATAGGGCCGGGGAGCTGTTTTTT
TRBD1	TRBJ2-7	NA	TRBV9	CASSVAGQGTYEQYF	TGTGCCAGCAGCGTGGCGGGACAGGGGACATACGAGCAGTACTTC
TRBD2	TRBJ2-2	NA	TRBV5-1	CASSPRGGHGELFF	TGCGCCAGCAGCCCCCGGGGGGGCCACGGGGAGCTGTTTTTT
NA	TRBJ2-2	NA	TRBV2	CASSESDTGELFF	TGTGCCAGCAGTGAATCAGACACCGGGGAGCTGTTTTTT
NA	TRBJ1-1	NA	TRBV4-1	CASLEGPGSMNTEAFF	TGCGCCAGCTTAGAAGGTCCCGGGTCTATGAACACTGAAGCTTTCTTT
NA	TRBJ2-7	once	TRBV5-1	CASSSPQGTLPYEQYF	TGCGCCAGCAGCTCACCACAGGGAACCCTACCCTACGAGCAGTACTTC
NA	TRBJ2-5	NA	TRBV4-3	CASSQDLAAIGETQYF	TGCGCCAGCAGCCAAGATTTAGCGGCAATCGGAGAGACCCAGTACTTC
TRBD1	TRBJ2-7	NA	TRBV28	CASSLMGTGVLYEQYF	TGTGCCAGCAGTTTAATGGGGACAGGGGTTTTGTACGAGCAGTACTTC
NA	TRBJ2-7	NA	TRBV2	CASSEGVAYEQYF	TGTGCCAGCAGTGAAGGGGTGGCGTACGAGCAGTACTTC
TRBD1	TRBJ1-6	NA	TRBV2	CASSSRQGGSYNSPLHF	TGTGCCAGCAGTTCGAGACAGGGAGGGTCCTATAATTCACCCCTCCACTTT
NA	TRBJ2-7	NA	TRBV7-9	CASSSPGTYEQYF	TGTGCCAGCAGCTCGCCAGGGACCTACGAGCAGTACTTC
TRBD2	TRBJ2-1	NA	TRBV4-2	CASRFEAWVAGDNEQFF	TGTGCCAGCAGGTTTGAAGCGTGGGTAGCGGGTGACAATGAGCAGTTCTTC
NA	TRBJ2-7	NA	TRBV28	CASSLSGEQYF	TGTGCCAGCAGTTTGTCTGGGGAGCAGTACTTC
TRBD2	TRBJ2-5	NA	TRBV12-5	CASGLSGGQETQYF	TGTGCTAGTGGTTTGTCGGGGGGCCAAGAGACCCAGTACTTC
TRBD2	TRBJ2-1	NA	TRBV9	CASTAIPRGREASSYNEQFF	TGTGCCAGCACCGCCATACCCCGTGGGCGGGAGGCGAGCTCCTACAATGAGCAGTTCTTC
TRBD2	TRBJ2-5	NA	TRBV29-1	CSALAGEATQYF	TGCAGCGCACTAGCGGGAGAGGCGACCCAGTACTTC
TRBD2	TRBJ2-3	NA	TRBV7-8	CASRMTSGGTDTQYF	TGTGCCAGCAGGATGACTAGCGGGGGCACAGATACGCAGTATTTT
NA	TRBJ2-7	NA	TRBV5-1	CASSMQGGNYEQYF	TGCGCCAGCAGCATGCAGGGTGGGAACTACGAGCAGTACTTC
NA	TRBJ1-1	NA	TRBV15	CATSGGGGAFF	TGTGCCACCAGCGGTGGGGGAGGAGCTTTCTTT
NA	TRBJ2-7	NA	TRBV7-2	CASSLGQYEQYF	TGTGCCAGCAGCTTGGGGCAGTACGAGCAGTACTTC
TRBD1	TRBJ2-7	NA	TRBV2	CASSETGAYEQYF	TGTGCCAGCAGCGAGACAGGGGCCTACGAGCAGTACTTC
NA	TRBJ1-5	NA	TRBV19	CASSIYGYSNQPQHF	TGTGCCAGTAGTATTTATGGGTATAGCAATCAGCCCCAGCATTTT
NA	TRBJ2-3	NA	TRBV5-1	CASSFMRGADTQYF	TGCGCCAGCAGCTTCATGAGGGGTGCAGATACGCAGTATTTT
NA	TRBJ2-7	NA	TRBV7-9	CASSSRGISSYEQYF	TGTGCCAGCAGCTCACGAGGGATTAGCTCCTACGAGCAGTACTTC
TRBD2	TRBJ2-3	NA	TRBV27	CASSTGSGGAADTQYF	TGTGCCAGCAGCACAGGTAGCGGGGGGGCCGCAGATACGCAGTATTTT
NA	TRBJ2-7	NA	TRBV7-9	CASSSAAAPTHEQYF	TGTGCCAGCAGCTCGGCAGCCGCCCCTACGCACGAGCAGTACTTC
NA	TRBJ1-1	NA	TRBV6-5	CASSPTMYTEAFF	TGTGCCAGCAGCCCCACGATGTACACTGAAGCTTTCTTT
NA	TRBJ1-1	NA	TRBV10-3	CAISESDTEAFF	TGTGCCATCAGTGAAAGTGACACTGAAGCTTTCTTT
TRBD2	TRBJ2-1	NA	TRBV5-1	CASSSRAGGTNEQFF	TGCGCCAGCAGCTCCCGGGCGGGAGGAACCAATGAGCAGTTCTTC
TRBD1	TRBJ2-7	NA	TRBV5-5	CASSYGQGTNEQYF	TGTGCCAGCAGCTACGGACAGGGGACGAACGAGCAGTACTTC
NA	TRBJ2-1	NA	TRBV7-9	CASSLVSGVEEQFF	TGTGCCAGCAGCTTAGTGTCGGGGGTGGAAGAGCAGTTCTTC